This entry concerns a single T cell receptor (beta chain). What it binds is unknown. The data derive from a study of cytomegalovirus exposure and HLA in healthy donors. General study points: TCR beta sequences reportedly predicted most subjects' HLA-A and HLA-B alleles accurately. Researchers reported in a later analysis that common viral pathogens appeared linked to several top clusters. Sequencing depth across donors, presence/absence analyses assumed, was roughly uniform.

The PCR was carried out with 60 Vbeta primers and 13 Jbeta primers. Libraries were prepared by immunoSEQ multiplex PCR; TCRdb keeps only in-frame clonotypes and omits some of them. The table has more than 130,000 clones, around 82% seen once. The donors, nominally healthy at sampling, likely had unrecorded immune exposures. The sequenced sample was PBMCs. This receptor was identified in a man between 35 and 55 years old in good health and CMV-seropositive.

The DNA for the CDR3 is TGTGCCAGCAGTGATAGACAGGGAGCTACGAAACTGTTTTTT. It specifies CASSDRQGATKLFF. The rearrangement uses TRBV25-1 and TRBJ1-4; 7 bases map to TRBD1. Germline CDR1 is MGHDK and CDR2 is SYGVNS. The CDR3 loop spans 14 amino acids. The V segment lost 3 bases and the J segment 11 bases; nucleotides outside the gene matches: 9.